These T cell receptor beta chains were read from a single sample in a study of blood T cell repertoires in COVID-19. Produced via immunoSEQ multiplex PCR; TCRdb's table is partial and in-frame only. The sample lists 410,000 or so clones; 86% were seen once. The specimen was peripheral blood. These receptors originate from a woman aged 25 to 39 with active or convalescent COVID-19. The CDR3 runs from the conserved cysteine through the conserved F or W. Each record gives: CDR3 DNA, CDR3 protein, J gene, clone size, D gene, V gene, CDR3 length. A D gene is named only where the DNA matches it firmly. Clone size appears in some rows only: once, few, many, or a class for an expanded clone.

TGTGCCAGCAGTGAATCAGGGGTCAGGGGCTATGGCTACACCTTC	CASSESGVRGYGYTF	TRBJ1-2	.	.	TRBV2	15
TGTGCCAGCAGTCAAACAGCTTCCTACGAGCAGTACTTC	CASSQTASYEQYF	TRBJ2-7	.	.	TRBV6-5	13
TGCGCCAGCAGCTTGGTCGTGAACACTGAAGCTTTCTTT	CASSLVVNTEAFF	TRBJ1-1	.	.	TRBV5-1	13
TGTGCCAGCAGCCCTCGACCGGGACTAGCGGGCACAGATACGCAGTATTTT	CASSPRPGLAGTDTQYF	TRBJ2-3	.	TRBD2	TRBV4-2	17
TGTGCCAGCAGCACACTAGCGGGAGGCCGTCACCCTAGCACAGATACGCAGTATTTT	CASSTLAGGRHPSTDTQYF	TRBJ2-3	.	TRBD2	TRBV5-6	19
TGTGCCAGCTCACCAGGGGTCAACAGGGCGGACACTGAAGCTTTCTTT	CASSPGVNRADTEAFF	TRBJ1-1	.	.	TRBV18	16
TGTGCCAGCAGCCGGGTACAGGGGCCCTCTGGAAACACCATATATTTT	CASSRVQGPSGNTIYF	TRBJ1-3	.	TRBD1	TRBV7-9	16
TGTGCCAGCAGTGCGGGTCTACAAAGCAATGAGCAGTTCTTC	CASSAGLQSNEQFF	TRBJ2-1	once	.	TRBV2	14
TGTGCCAGCAGTCGGGGACTAGGCGGGGGGGATACGCAGTATTTT	CASSRGLGGGDTQYF	TRBJ2-3	.	TRBD2	TRBV6-5	15
TGTGCCAGCAGCCCCCCTTCACAGGGTGAGAACACTGAAGCTTTCTTT	CASSPPSQGENTEAFF	TRBJ1-1	.	.	TRBV7-9	16
TGTGCCAGCAGTGAAGGAACTAGCTGGAATGAGCAGTTCTTC	CASSEGTSWNEQFF	TRBJ2-1	.	.	TRBV6-1	14
TGCGCCAGCAGGTCGGTCGCTAACACTGAAGCTTTCTTT	CASRSVANTEAFF	TRBJ1-1	few	.	TRBV5-1	13
TGTGCCATCAGGATGGACAGGGAGGGAACTGAAGCTTTCTTT	CAIRMDREGTEAFF	TRBJ1-1	.	TRBD1	TRBV10-3	14
TGCAGTGCTAGTTTGATCAGGACAGGGGCAAATGAAGCTTTCTTT	CSASLIRTGANEAFF	TRBJ1-1	once	TRBD1	TRBV20-1	15
TGTGCCAGCAGCTCCCTTAGCGGGAGGAGCAATGAGCAGTTCTTC	CASSSLSGRSNEQFF	TRBJ2-1	.	TRBD2	TRBV7-2	15
TGTGCCAGCAGCTTAGTGACAGGGGGCGCGTATGGCTACACCTTC	CASSLVTGGAYGYTF	TRBJ1-2	.	TRBD1	TRBV7-6	15
TGTGCCAGCAGCGTAGGTAGTTCCGGCACAGATACGCAGTATTTT	CASSVGSSGTDTQYF	TRBJ2-3	.	.	TRBV9	15
TGTGCCAGCCGAGCAACCGGGACAGGGAAGACCTACGAGCAGTACTTC	CASRATGTGKTYEQYF	TRBJ2-7	.	TRBD1	TRBV25-1	16
TGTGCCAGCAGTTTCCAGGATCAGCCCCAGCATTTT	CASSFQDQPQHF	TRBJ1-5	.	.	TRBV28	12
TGTGCCAGCAGCTTTTCACCTGACAGGGCCTATAATTCACCCCTCCACTTT	CASSFSPDRAYNSPLHF	TRBJ1-6	once	TRBD1	TRBV11-2	17
TGTGCCAGCAGCGTAGAGGCGACACCGAACACTGAAGCTTTCTTT	CASSVEATPNTEAFF	TRBJ1-1	.	.	TRBV9	15
TGTGCCAGTAGTATAGAGCCCAGCGGGAGGCGGGATGAGCAGTTCTTC	CASSIEPSGRRDEQFF	TRBJ2-1	once	TRBD2	TRBV19	16
TGTGCCAGCAGTCCGAGGGAGGAGAACACTGAAGCTTTCTTT	CASSPREENTEAFF	TRBJ1-1	.	.	TRBV6-5	14
TGCGCCAGCAGCTTGGGCCCGGCAACTAATGAAAAACTGTTTTTT	CASSLGPATNEKLFF	TRBJ1-4	.	.	TRBV5-1	15
TGTGCCAGCAGGCCGGACAGCAATGAGCAGTTCTTC	CASRPDSNEQFF	TRBJ2-1	.	.	TRBV12-3/TRBV12-4	12
TGCGCCAGCAGCTTGGGACAGGGAAGCGAGCAGTACTTC	CASSLGQGSEQYF	TRBJ2-7	.	TRBD1	TRBV5-1	13
TGCGCCAGCAGCTTGGATGAACAGGGCTCTGGAAACACCATATATTTT	CASSLDEQGSGNTIYF	TRBJ1-3	.	.	TRBV5-1	16
TGTGCCAGCAGCTTAGGCACAGGAAGCGGGAACCCAGATACGCAGTATTTT	CASSLGTGSGNPDTQYF	TRBJ2-3	.	TRBD2	TRBV13	17
TGTGCCAGCTCACCGGAGGTAGGCAATCAGCCCCAGCATTTT	CASSPEVGNQPQHF	TRBJ1-5	.	.	TRBV18	14
TGTGCCAGCAGTACGGGAGTAGAGGGCTACACCTTC	CASSTGVEGYTF	TRBJ1-2	.	.	TRBV28	12
TGCAGCGTAGAAGACAGATCCCACTATGGCTACACCTTC	CSVEDRSHYGYTF	TRBJ1-2	.	.	TRBV29-1	13
TGCGCCAGCAGCCCCCGCCTAGCGGGAGTCGAATACTACAATGAGCAGTTCTTC	CASSPRLAGVEYYNEQFF	TRBJ2-1	.	TRBD2	TRBV4-1	18
TGTGCCAGCAGCGACAGGGACCCCAAGGGGGCGTATAACACTGAAGCTTTCTTT	CASSDRDPKGAYNTEAFF	TRBJ1-1	few	TRBD1	TRBV7-9	18